A selection of T cell receptor beta chains follows, all from one sample in a study of shared clonotypes between healthy human individuals. Profiling relied on immunoSEQ multiplex PCR, and the TCRdb table lists in-frame clones only, not all of them. The table records about 680,000 clones, around 78% of them present only once. The specimen was memory CD4+ T cells sorted from blood. The receptors were gathered from a woman aged 25-40 years in good health. The CDR3 runs from the conserved cysteine through the conserved F or W. A D gene is named only where the DNA matches it firmly. Not all rows give a size; the values are once, few, many and, for expanded clones, a class.

j_gene: TRBJ2-7
v_gene: TRBV2
d_gene: TRBD2
abundance: .
CDR3nt: TGTGCCAGCCGGCGTAGCGGGACCTACGAGCAGTACTTC
CDR3aa: CASRRSGTYEQYF

j_gene: TRBJ2-2
v_gene: TRBV4-2
d_gene: .
abundance: .
CDR3nt: TGTGCCAGCAGCCAAGAATCCCTGGGCCACCTGTTTTTT
CDR3aa: CASSQESLGHLFF

j_gene: TRBJ1-4
v_gene: TRBV5-1
d_gene: TRBD1
abundance: .
CDR3nt: TGCGCCAGCAGCCGGGGACAGGGGCTCGGAAAACTGTTTTTT
CDR3aa: CASSRGQGLGKLFF

j_gene: TRBJ1-3
v_gene: TRBV19
d_gene: .
abundance: .
CDR3nt: TGTGCCAGTCAGACGGTCGGTGGAAACACCATATATTTT
CDR3aa: CASQTVGGNTIYF

j_gene: TRBJ2-7
v_gene: TRBV5-1
d_gene: TRBD1
abundance: .
CDR3nt: TGCGCCAGCAGCGACAGGACAGGGAGCTCCTACGAGCAGTACTTC
CDR3aa: CASSDRTGSSYEQYF

j_gene: TRBJ1-1
v_gene: TRBV20-1
d_gene: .
abundance: .
CDR3nt: TGCAGTGCTAGATCCAGGGGTCGGGCTTTCTTT
CDR3aa: CSARSRGRAFF

j_gene: TRBJ1-2
v_gene: TRBV2
d_gene: .
abundance: .
CDR3nt: TGTGCCAGCTTTCTCGACAGCGCTGCTAACTATGGCTACACCTTC
CDR3aa: CASFLDSAANYGYTF

j_gene: TRBJ1-1
v_gene: TRBV27
d_gene: TRBD1
abundance: .
CDR3nt: TGTGCCAGCAGTTCACTTCACAGGGGGTCGGGGACCACTGAAGCTTTCTTT
CDR3aa: CASSSLHRGSGTTEAFF

j_gene: TRBJ1-1
v_gene: TRBV7-9
d_gene: TRBD1
abundance: .
CDR3nt: TGTGCCAGCAGCTTTACAGGGGTTACTGAAGCTTTCTTT
CDR3aa: CASSFTGVTEAFF

j_gene: TRBJ2-3
v_gene: TRBV14
d_gene: .
abundance: once
CDR3nt: TGTGCCAGCAGCCAAGGGACAGTCACAGATACGCAGTATTTT
CDR3aa: CASSQGTVTDTQYF

j_gene: TRBJ2-7
v_gene: TRBV30
d_gene: .
abundance: .
CDR3nt: TGTGCCTGGGGGTCTTCCCCGGCGAACGAGCAGTACTTC
CDR3aa: CAWGSSPANEQYF

j_gene: TRBJ1-5
v_gene: TRBV5-8
d_gene: TRBD1
abundance: .
CDR3nt: TGTGCCAGACGACAGGGAATCCCTTATCAGCCCCAGCATTTT
CDR3aa: CARRQGIPYQPQHF

j_gene: TRBJ2-7
v_gene: TRBV5-4
d_gene: TRBD2
abundance: many
CDR3nt: TGTGCCAGCAGCCCGGGGACTAGCGGGGTCTACGAGCAGTACTTC
CDR3aa: CASSPGTSGVYEQYF

j_gene: TRBJ1-5
v_gene: TRBV19
d_gene: .
abundance: .
CDR3nt: TGTGCCAGTACCAATGGGGGACCAGAGCCCCAGCATTTT
CDR3aa: CASTNGGPEPQHF

j_gene: TRBJ2-7
v_gene: TRBV18
d_gene: .
abundance: .
CDR3nt: TGTGCCAGCTCACCACGAGCAGATCGGGAAGAGCAGTACTTC
CDR3aa: CASSPRADREEQYF

j_gene: TRBJ2-5
v_gene: TRBV19
d_gene: TRBD2
abundance: .
CDR3nt: TGTGCCAGTAGTAGTCCAGCGGGAGGGCAAGAGACCCAGTACTTC
CDR3aa: CASSSPAGGQETQYF

j_gene: TRBJ2-4
v_gene: TRBV30
d_gene: .
abundance: .
CDR3nt: TGTGCCTGGAGTGCCTTCGGGAGTCGGGCCAAAAACATTCAGTACTTC
CDR3aa: CAWSAFGSRAKNIQYF

j_gene: TRBJ1-2
v_gene: TRBV30
d_gene: TRBD1
abundance: many
CDR3nt: TGTGCCTGGACGAGGACAGGGGGCTATGGCTACACCTTC
CDR3aa: CAWTRTGGYGYTF

j_gene: TRBJ2-7
v_gene: TRBV28
d_gene: TRBD1
abundance: few
CDR3nt: TGTGCCAGCAGTCCACAGGGGTACTCCTACGAGCAGTACTTC
CDR3aa: CASSPQGYSYEQYF

j_gene: TRBJ2-1
v_gene: TRBV5-3
d_gene: TRBD1
abundance: .
CDR3nt: TGTGCCAGAAGCCCGAAGAGTCCGGGACAGGGGATTGGGGATGAGCAGTTCTTC
CDR3aa: CARSPKSPGQGIGDEQFF

j_gene: TRBJ2-7
v_gene: TRBV5-1
d_gene: .
abundance: .
CDR3nt: TGCGCCAGCAGCTTGTTGGGCGGGGAGTTCTACGAGCAGTACTTC
CDR3aa: CASSLLGGEFYEQYF

j_gene: TRBJ2-3
v_gene: TRBV7-7
d_gene: .
abundance: .
CDR3nt: TGTGCCAGCAGCTTAGTAGGCACAGATACGCAGTATTTT
CDR3aa: CASSLVGTDTQYF

j_gene: TRBJ2-7
v_gene: TRBV5-1
d_gene: .
abundance: .
CDR3nt: TGCGCCAGCAGCTTGGGCTTTAGGTACGAGCAGTACTTC
CDR3aa: CASSLGFRYEQYF

j_gene: TRBJ2-7
v_gene: TRBV10-2
d_gene: .
abundance: .
CDR3nt: TGCGCCAGCAGTGAACTACCGTTGGTCACCCGGGCGCGGAGCGAGCAGTACTTC
CDR3aa: CASSELPLVTRARSEQYF

j_gene: TRBJ1-3
v_gene: TRBV2
d_gene: .
abundance: .
CDR3nt: TGTGCCAGCAGGAGAGACTCTGGAAACACCATATATTTT
CDR3aa: CASRRDSGNTIYF

j_gene: TRBJ2-5
v_gene: TRBV6-7
d_gene: .
abundance: .
CDR3nt: TGTGCCAGCAGTTCACCGCCTCCGGGACTCGAAGAGACCCAGTACTTC
CDR3aa: CASSSPPPGLEETQYF

j_gene: TRBJ2-3
v_gene: TRBV30
d_gene: TRBD2
abundance: .
CDR3nt: TGTGCCTGGAGCGGGGAGGGGCGGAAAGTCACAGATACGCAGTATTTT
CDR3aa: CAWSGEGRKVTDTQYF

j_gene: TRBJ2-1
v_gene: TRBV5-1
d_gene: TRBD2
abundance: .
CDR3nt: TGCGCCAGCAGCTTGAGCGGGGCCTCCTACAATGAGCAGTTCTTC
CDR3aa: CASSLSGASYNEQFF

j_gene: TRBJ2-7
v_gene: TRBV27
d_gene: TRBD2
abundance: many
CDR3nt: TGTGCCAGCAGTCGAGCCTTAGCGGGAGTCTACGAGCAGTACTTC
CDR3aa: CASSRALAGVYEQYF